This T cell receptor (beta chain) is drawn from a study of post-analysis software for immune sequencing data. Across the whole study: Included among the disease courses, which were recorded for the cohort, were relapsing-remitting, secondary progressive and progressive-relapsing multiple sclerosis.

Turning to this clonotype: What it binds is not known.

The study's findings and limits: Comparison of patients with controls showed a handful of TRBV segments more frequent in patients, TRBV5-6, TRBV5-1 and TRBV20-1 among them.

The TCR beta cDNA libraries contained unique molecular identifiers. When about 1 to 11 million T cells were used, they gave roughly 490,000 cDNA molecules. TCRdb re-derived calls from the PCR reads in MiXCR, one entry per CDR3 protein. The sample consists of more than 500,000 distinct CDR3 sequences, less than 40% of them appearing once. Trimming cost V 6 bases and J 6 bases, with 25 bases left between them. CDR1 DFQATT and CDR2 SNEGSKA come from the germline V gene (reference sequence). The CDR3 is 16 residues long. The sample was blood. The chain joins TRBV20-1 to TRBJ2-3, with D perhaps assigned TRBD1 or TRBD2 (5 bases each). This receptor was obtained from a girl aged 2-17 years with multiple sclerosis. The CDR3 nucleotides read TGCAGTGCCCAAGAGGGTCTAGCAGGGCTCTGGGATACGCAGTATTTT. The encoded protein is CSAQEGLAGLWDTQYF.